Listed below are T cell receptor beta chains from one sample, sequenced in a study of beta chain features in type 1 diabetes. Profiling relied on immunoSEQ multiplex PCR, and the TCRdb table lists in-frame clones only, not all of them. Of fewer than 450,000 clones in the sample, about 14% were seen once. The sequenced material came from naive CD4+ T cells from blood. The receptor set was obtained from a woman aged 18-29 years with type 1 diabetes. CDR3s include the opening cysteine and the closing phenylalanine or tryptophan. Each record gives: CDR3 length, D gene, V gene, J gene, clone size, CDR3 DNA, CDR3 protein. The D gene is left open where the match is weak. Size values are once, few and many counts, or a class for expanded clones, and some rows have none.

15	-	TRBV7-9	TRBJ2-1	-	TGTGCCAGCAGCTTAGCGCAGGGAGGCTACAATGAGCAGTTCTTC	CASSLAQGGYNEQFF
18	-	TRBV7-9	TRBJ2-7	-	TGTGCCAGCAGCTTAGCGGTGGGTAGGACATCGCTTTCCTACGAGCAGTACTTC	CASSLAVGRTSLSYEQYF
14	-	TRBV19	TRBJ2-5	few	TGTGCCAGTAGTACCGGGACTTTCCAAGAGACCCAGTACTTC	CASSTGTFQETQYF
17	TRBD1	TRBV4-1	TRBJ2-3	-	TGCGCCAGCAGCCAAGATCTGAGGACAGGGGGCACAGATACGCAGTATTTT	CASSQDLRTGGTDTQYF
14	TRBD1	TRBV9	TRBJ2-3	few	TGTGCCAGCAGCCAACGGGACAGGGAGGATACGCAGTATTTT	CASSQRDREDTQYF
12	-	TRBV7-9	TRBJ1-2	many	TGTGCCAGTAACCTCCAGGGTGAGGGCTACACCTTC	CASNLQGEGYTF
15	-	TRBV7-9	TRBJ1-2	few	TGTGCCAGCAGCTCCCCCCGGGACATCGAATATGGCTACACCTTC	CASSSPRDIEYGYTF
12	-	TRBV15	TRBJ2-1	few	TGTGCCACCAGCAGATCCGGTCCGGGGCAGTTCTTC	CATSRSGPGQFF
17	TRBD1	TRBV27	TRBJ2-7	few	TGTGCCAGCAAAGAAAGTTCCAGGGGGCGCGGTAGGTACGAGCAGTACTTC	CASKESSRGRGRYEQYF
16	-	TRBV10-3	TRBJ1-1	-	TGTGCCATCAGTGACGGTCGAAGACAACTGAACACTGAAGCTTTCTTT	CAISDGRRQLNTEAFF
13	-	TRBV2	TRBJ1-1	few	TGTGCCAGCAGTGCTCAGGGGAACACTGAAGCTTTCTTT	CASSAQGNTEAFF
10	-	TRBV30	TRBJ2-5	few	TGTGCCTGCACTCAAGAGACCCAGTACTTC	CACTQETQYF
13	-	TRBV2	TRBJ2-7	-	TGTGCCAGCAGTGATTCCCCAGACTACGAGCAGTACTTC	CASSDSPDYEQYF
13	TRBD1	TRBV10-3	TRBJ1-2	-	TGTGCCATCGATGAGACAGGGGACTATGGCTACACCTTC	CAIDETGDYGYTF
16	TRBD2	TRBV7-2	TRBJ2-1	-	TGTGCCAGCAGCTTAAAGACTAGCGGGAGGGCCAATGAGCAGTTCTTC	CASSLKTSGRANEQFF
15	TRBD2	TRBV5-1	TRBJ2-1	few	TGCGCCAGCAGTAAACTAGCGGGCACCCTCAATGAGCAGTTCTTC	CASSKLAGTLNEQFF
14	-	TRBV9	TRBJ2-7	-	TGTGCCAGCAGCGTAGGCCACGGCTCCTACGAGCAGTACTTC	CASSVGHGSYEQYF
17	TRBD2	TRBV4-1	TRBJ2-2	few	TGCGCCAGCAGCCAAGCTCGACTAGCGGGTGTGACCGGGGAGCTGTTTTTT	CASSQARLAGVTGELFF
14	-	TRBV5-1	TRBJ2-2	-	TGCGCCAGCAGCTTGGGGCTGAACACCGGGGAGCTGTTTTTT	CASSLGLNTGELFF
15	TRBD2	TRBV27	TRBJ2-1	-	TGTGCCAGCAGACCCCTAGCGGAACCCTACAATGAGCAGTTCTTC	CASRPLAEPYNEQFF
16	TRBD2	TRBV25-1	TRBJ2-5	few	TGTGCCAGCAGTGGTCAGGCTAGCGGTACTCAAGAGACCCAGTACTTC	CASSGQASGTQETQYF
15	TRBD2	TRBV10-3	TRBJ2-1	few	TGTGCCATCAGTGAGTCTACGGGAGGGCCGAATGAGCAGTTCTTC	CAISESTGGPNEQFF
14	-	TRBV29-1	TRBJ2-3	-	TGCAGCGTTGGGGGCAGGGGTGCCACAGATACGCAGTATTTT	CSVGGRGATDTQYF
11	-	TRBV28	TRBJ2-1	-	TGTGCCAGCACCCTTCTAAATGAGCAGTTCTTC	CASTLLNEQFF
14	-	TRBV6-5	TRBJ1-1	-	TGTGCCAGCAGTTACTACAGGGAGAACACTGAAGCTTTCTTT	CASSYYRENTEAFF
15	-	TRBV9	TRBJ2-6	-	TGTGCCAGCAGCGTAGCGCGCTCTGGGGCCAACGTCCTGACTTTC	CASSVARSGANVLTF
17	TRBD2	TRBV19	TRBJ2-2	few	TGTGCCAGTAGACCTAGGACTAGCGGAAGAGGGACCGGGGAGCTGTTTTTT	CASRPRTSGRGTGELFF
15	-	TRBV6-5	TRBJ2-7	few	TGTGCCAGCAGTCCCTCAGGAGGGGTCTCCTACGAGCAGTACTTC	CASSPSGGVSYEQYF
14	-	TRBV9	TRBJ1-2	-	TGTGCCAGCAGCGTAGCTACAGGATTCTATGGCTACACCTTC	CASSVATGFYGYTF
15	-	TRBV7-2	TRBJ2-3	-	TGTGCCAGCAGCCGTGCCGGGACTCAGACAGATACGCAGTATTTT	CASSRAGTQTDTQYF
14	TRBD2	TRBV28	TRBJ2-1	-	TGTGCCGGGGGGGAGTCGGACGGGCCTCAAGAGCAGTTCTTC	CAGGESDGPQEQFF
14	-	TRBV7-9	TRBJ1-5	few	TGTGCCAGCAGCTTTAGCTTCGCCAATCAGCCCCAGCATTTT	CASSFSFANQPQHF
13	-	TRBV5-4	TRBJ1-1	few	TGTGCCAGCAGCTTGGCCGTCACGGGTACAGCTTTCTTT	CASSLAVTGTAFF
14	-	TRBV7-3	TRBJ2-3	few	TGTGCCAGCAGCTTAACGTTAGGCACAGATACGCAGTATTTT	CASSLTLGTDTQYF
15	-	TRBV5-6	TRBJ2-5	-	TGTGCCAGCAGCTTGACAACCAAGAATCAAGAGACCCAGTACTTC	CASSLTTKNQETQYF
17	-	TRBV7-2	TRBJ2-3	few	TGTGCCAGCAGCTTAGTTTCCACAGGGGGGGGCAGGGATACGCAGTATTTT	CASSLVSTGGGRDTQYF
13	-	TRBV18	TRBJ1-1	-	TGTGCCAGCTCTAGGGGGGGGAACACTGAAGCTTTCTTT	CASSRGGNTEAFF
16	-	TRBV5-4	TRBJ2-2	-	TGTGCCAGCAGCTGGGGACAAAAACGTAACACCGGGGAGCTGTTTTTT	CASSWGQKRNTGELFF
15	TRBD1	TRBV25-1	TRBJ2-2	-	TGTGCCAGCAGTGCGACAGGGGCGAACACCGGGGAGCTGTTTTTT	CASSATGANTGELFF
13	-	TRBV7-2	TRBJ2-5	few	TGTGCCAGCAGCCGGGAAGTCCAAGAGACCCAGTACTTC	CASSREVQETQYF
14	-	TRBV5-1	TRBJ2-1	-	TGCGCCAGCAGCCCGCGGGCCGGGAACAATGAGCAGTTCTTC	CASSPRAGNNEQFF
15	TRBD2	TRBV5-1	TRBJ2-1	-	TGCGCCAGCAGTTTCGGACTAGCGGGATACAATGAGCAGTTCTTC	CASSFGLAGYNEQFF
14	TRBD1	TRBV5-4	TRBJ2-1	few	TGTGCCAGCAGCTTCGACGACAGGGTCTTTATCCGGTTCTTC	CASSFDDRVFIRFF
15	TRBD1	TRBV7-9	TRBJ2-5	few	TGTGCCAGCAGCTTACTGACAGGGGTGGGCGAGACCCAGTACTTC	CASSLLTGVGETQYF
15	-	TRBV19	TRBJ2-1	-	TGTGCCAGTAGTTGGGGGCGCGGTAGCAGGCATGAGCAGTTCTTC	CASSWGRGSRHEQFF
14	-	TRBV19	TRBJ2-3	-	TGTGCCAGTAGTTTCGACTACGGGACAGATACGCAGTATTTT	CASSFDYGTDTQYF
11	-	TRBV19	TRBJ2-5	-	TGTGCCAGTAGTATCGGGTCTAGCGAGTACTTC	CASSIGSSEYF
12	-	TRBV19	TRBJ2-5	few	TGTGCCAGTACCGGACTACCGGAGACCCAGTACTTC	CASTGLPETQYF